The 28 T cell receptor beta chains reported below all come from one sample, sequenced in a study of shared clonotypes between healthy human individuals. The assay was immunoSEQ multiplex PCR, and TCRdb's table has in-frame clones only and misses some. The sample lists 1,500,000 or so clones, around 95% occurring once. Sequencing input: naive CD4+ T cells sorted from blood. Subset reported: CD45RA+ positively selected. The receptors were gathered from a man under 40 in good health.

CDR3 bases: TGTGCCAGCAGCCCGCAACTAGCACCCCTTACGAATGAGCAGTTCTTC. The encoded protein is CASSPQLAPLTNEQFF. J is TRBJ2-1 and V is TRBV9, with D possibly matching TRBD2 (6 bases). The germline V gene encodes CDR1 SGDLS and CDR2 YYNGEE. This CDR3 has 16 amino acids. With 4 bases removed from V and 7 bases from J, the gap between germline ends came to 21 bases.

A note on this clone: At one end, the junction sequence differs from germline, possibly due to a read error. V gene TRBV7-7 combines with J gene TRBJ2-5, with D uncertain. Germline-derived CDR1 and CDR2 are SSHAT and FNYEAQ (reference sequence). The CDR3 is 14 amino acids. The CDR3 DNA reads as TGTGCTAGCAGCTTAGGTGGAGACTCGGAGACCCAGTACTTC. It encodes CASSLGGDSETQYF.

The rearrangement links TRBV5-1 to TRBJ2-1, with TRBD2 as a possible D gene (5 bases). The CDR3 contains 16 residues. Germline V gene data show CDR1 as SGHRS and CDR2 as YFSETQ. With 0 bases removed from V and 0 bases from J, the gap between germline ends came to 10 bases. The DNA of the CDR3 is TGCGCCAGCAGCTTGGCACCCGGGAACTCCTACAATGAGCAGTTCTTC. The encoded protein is CASSLAPGNSYNEQFF.

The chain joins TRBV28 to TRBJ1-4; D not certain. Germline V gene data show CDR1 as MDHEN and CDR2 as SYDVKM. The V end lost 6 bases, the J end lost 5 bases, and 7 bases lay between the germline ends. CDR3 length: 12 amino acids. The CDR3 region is CASRASNEKLFF. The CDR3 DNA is TGTGCCAGCAGAGCGTCGAATGAAAAACTGTTTTTT. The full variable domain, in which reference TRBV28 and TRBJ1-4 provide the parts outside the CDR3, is DVKVTQSSRYLVKRTGEKVFLECVQDMDHENMFWYRQDPGLGLRLIYFSYDVKMKEKGDIPEGYSVSREKKERFSLILESASTNQTSMYLCASRASNEKLFFGSGTQLSVL.

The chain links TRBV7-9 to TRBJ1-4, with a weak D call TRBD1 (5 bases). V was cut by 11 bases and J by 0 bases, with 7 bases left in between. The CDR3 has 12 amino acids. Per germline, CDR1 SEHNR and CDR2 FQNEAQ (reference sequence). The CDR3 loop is CAGTTTNEKLFF. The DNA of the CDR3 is TGTGCCGGGACCACAACTAATGAAAAACTGTTTTTT. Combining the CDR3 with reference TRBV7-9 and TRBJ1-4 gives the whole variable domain DTGVSQNPRHKITKRGQNVTFRCDPISEHNRLYWYRQTLGQGPEFLTYFQNEAQLEKSRLLSDRFSAERPKGSFSTLEIQRTEQGDSAMYLCAGTTTNEKLFFGSGTQLSVL.

The CDR3 DNA reads TGTGCCAGTAGTGCCTACGAGCAGTACTTC. Its protein is CASSAYEQYF. The chain employs TRBV19 and TRBJ2-7; D unresolved. This CDR3 region has 10 residues. Trimming took 5 bases from V and 2 from J, leaving 1 base between them. CDR1 and CDR2 (germline): LNHDA, SQIVND (reference sequence).

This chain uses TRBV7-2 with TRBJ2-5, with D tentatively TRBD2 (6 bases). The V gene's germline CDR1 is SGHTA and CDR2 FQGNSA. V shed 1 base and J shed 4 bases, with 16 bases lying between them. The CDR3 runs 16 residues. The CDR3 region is CASSLVWGDGPETQYF. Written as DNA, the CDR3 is TGTGCCAGCAGCTTAGTGTGGGGGGACGGGCCAGAGACCCAGTACTTC.

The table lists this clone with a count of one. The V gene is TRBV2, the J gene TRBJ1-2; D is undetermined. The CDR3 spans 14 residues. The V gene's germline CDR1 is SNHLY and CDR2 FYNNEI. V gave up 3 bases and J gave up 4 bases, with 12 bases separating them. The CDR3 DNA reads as TGTGCCAGCAGTGACCTGGGCCTGAGCTATGGCTACACCTTC. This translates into CASSDLGLSYGYTF. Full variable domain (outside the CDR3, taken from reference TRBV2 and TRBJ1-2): EPEVTQTPSHQVTQMGQEVILRCVPISNHLYFYWYRQILGQKVEFLVSFYNNEISEKSEIFDDQFSVERPDGSNFTLKIRSTKLEDSAMYFCASSDLGLSYGYTFGSGTRLTVV.

The CDR3 DNA sequence: TGCGCCAGCAGCTTTGCGCCGGCGGCTCGCGAAGCTTTCTTT. Translated, it gives CASSFAPAAREAFF. V gene TRBV5-1 combines with J gene TRBJ1-1, with D hard to call. Germline values: CDR1 SGHRS, CDR2 YFSETQ. This CDR3 contains 14 residues. The V end was cut by 2 bases, the J end by 8 bases, with 16 bases between.

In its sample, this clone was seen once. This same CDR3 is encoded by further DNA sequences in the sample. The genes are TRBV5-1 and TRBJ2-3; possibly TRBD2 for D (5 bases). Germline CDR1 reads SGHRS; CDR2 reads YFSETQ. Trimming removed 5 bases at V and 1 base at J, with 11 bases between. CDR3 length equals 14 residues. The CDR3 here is CASSGRAGTDTQYF. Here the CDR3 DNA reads TGCGCCAGCAGTGGGCGGGCCGGCACAGATACGCAGTATTTT.

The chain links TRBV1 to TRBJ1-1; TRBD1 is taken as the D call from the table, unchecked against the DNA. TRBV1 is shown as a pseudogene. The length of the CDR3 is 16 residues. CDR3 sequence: CTSPRGCSPGNTEAFF. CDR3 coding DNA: TGCACCAGCCCCAGGGGTTGCTCTCCTGGGAACACTGAAGCTTTCTTT.

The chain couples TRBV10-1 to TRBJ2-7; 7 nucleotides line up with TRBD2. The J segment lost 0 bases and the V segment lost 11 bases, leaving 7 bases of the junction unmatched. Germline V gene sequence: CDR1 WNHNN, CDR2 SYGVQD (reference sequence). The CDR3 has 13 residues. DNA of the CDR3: TGCGCCGGCCAAGCGGGATCCTCCTACGAGCAGTACTTC. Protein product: CAGQAGSSYEQYF.

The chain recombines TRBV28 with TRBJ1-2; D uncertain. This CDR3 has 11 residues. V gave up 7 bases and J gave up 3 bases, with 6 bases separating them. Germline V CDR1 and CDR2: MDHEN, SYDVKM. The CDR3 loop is CASNRYYGYTF. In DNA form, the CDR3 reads TGTGCCAGCAATCGCTACTATGGCTACACCTTC.

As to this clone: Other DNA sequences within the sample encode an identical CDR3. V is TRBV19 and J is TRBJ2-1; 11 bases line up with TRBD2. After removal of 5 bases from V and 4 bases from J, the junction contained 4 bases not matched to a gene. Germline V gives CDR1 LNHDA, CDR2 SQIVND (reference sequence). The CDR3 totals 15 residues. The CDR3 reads CASSGTSGRYNEQFF. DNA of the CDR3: TGTGCCAGTAGTGGAACTAGCGGGAGATACAATGAGCAGTTCTTC.

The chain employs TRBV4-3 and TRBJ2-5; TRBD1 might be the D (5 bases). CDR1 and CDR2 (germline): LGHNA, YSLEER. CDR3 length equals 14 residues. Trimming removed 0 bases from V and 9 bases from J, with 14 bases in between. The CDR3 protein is CASSQDPREGAQYF. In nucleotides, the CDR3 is TGCGCCAGCAGCCAAGATCCCCGCGAAGGGGCCCAGTACTTC.

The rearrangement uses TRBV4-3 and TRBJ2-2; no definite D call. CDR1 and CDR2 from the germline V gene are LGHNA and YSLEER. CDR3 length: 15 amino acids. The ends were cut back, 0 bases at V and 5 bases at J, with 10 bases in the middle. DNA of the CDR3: TGCGCCAGCAGCCAAGAGGGTATACAGACCGGGGAGCTGTTTTTT. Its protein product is CASSQEGIQTGELFF.

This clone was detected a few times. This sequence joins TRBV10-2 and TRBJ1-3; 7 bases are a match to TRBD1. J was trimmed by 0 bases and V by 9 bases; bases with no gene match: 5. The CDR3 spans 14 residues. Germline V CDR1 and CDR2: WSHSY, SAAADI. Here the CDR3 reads CASLGTDSGNTIYF. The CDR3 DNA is TGCGCCAGTCTTGGGACAGACTCTGGAAACACCATATATTTT.

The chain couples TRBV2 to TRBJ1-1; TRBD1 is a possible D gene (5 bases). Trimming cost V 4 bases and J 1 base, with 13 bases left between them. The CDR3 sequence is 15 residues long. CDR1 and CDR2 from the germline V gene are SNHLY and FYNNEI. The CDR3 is CASSVQGHANTEAFF. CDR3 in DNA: TGTGCCAGCAGTGTTCAGGGCCATGCGAACACTGAAGCTTTCTTT.

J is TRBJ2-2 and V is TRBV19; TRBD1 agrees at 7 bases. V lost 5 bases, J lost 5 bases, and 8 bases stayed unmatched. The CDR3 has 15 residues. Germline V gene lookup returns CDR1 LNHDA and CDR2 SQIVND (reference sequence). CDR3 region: CASSVRDRRTGELFF. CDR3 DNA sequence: TGTGCCAGTAGTGTCCGGGACAGAAGGACCGGGGAGCTGTTTTTT. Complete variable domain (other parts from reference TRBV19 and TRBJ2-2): DGGITQSPKYLFRKEGQNVTLSCEQNLNHDAMYWYRQDPGQGLRLIYYSQIVNDFQKGDIAEGYSVSREKKESFPLTVTSAQKNPTAFYLCASSVRDRRTGELFFGEGSRLTVL.

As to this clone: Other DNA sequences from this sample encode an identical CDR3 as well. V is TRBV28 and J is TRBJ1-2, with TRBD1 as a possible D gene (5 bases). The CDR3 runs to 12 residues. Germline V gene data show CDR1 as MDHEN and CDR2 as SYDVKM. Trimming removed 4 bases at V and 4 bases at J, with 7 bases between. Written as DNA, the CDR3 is TGTGCCAGCAGTTCGGGGGTCTATGGCTACACCTTC. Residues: CASSSGVYGYTF.

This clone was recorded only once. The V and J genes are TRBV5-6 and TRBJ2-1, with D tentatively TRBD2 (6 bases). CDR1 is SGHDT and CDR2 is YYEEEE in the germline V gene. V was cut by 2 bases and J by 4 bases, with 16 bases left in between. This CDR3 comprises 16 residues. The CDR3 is CASSLIRESIYNEQFF. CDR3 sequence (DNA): TGTGCCAGCAGCTTAATCCGGGAGAGTATATACAATGAGCAGTTCTTC. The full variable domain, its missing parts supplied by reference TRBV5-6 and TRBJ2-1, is DAGVTQSPTHLIKTRGQQVTLRCSPKSGHDTVSWYQQALGQGPQFIFQYYEEEERQRGNFPDRFSGHQFPNYSSELNVNALLLGDSALYLCASSLIRESIYNEQFFGPGTRLTVL.

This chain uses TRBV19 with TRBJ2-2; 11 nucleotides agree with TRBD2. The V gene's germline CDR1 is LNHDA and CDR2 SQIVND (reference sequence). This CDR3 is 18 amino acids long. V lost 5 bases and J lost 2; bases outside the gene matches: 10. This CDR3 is CASSALSGRAPNTGELFF. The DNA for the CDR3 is TGTGCCAGTAGTGCCCTTAGCGGGAGGGCCCCTAACACCGGGGAGCTGTTTTTT. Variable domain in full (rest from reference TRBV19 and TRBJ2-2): DGGITQSPKYLFRKEGQNVTLSCEQNLNHDAMYWYRQDPGQGLRLIYYSQIVNDFQKGDIAEGYSVSREKKESFPLTVTSAQKNPTAFYLCASSALSGRAPNTGELFFGEGSRLTVL.

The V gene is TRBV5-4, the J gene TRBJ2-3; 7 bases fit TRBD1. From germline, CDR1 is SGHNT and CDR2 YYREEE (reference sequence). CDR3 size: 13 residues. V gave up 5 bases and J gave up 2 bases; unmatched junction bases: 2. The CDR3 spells CASSGTDTDTQYF. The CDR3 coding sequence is TGTGCCAGCAGTGGGACAGACACAGATACGCAGTATTTT.

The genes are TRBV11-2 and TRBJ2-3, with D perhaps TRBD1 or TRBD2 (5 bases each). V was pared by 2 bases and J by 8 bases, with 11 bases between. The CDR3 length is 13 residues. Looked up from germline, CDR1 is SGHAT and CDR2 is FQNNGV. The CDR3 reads CASSLNPGSTQYF. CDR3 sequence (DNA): TGTGCCAGCAGCTTAAATCCAGGGAGTACGCAGTATTTT.

For the CDR3, the DNA is TGTGCCAGCAGGCCCGTCGGTTTGGCAGGGGCCAACGTCCTGACTTTC. Protein: CASRPVGLAGANVLTF. V and J are TRBV27 and TRBJ2-6; D unclear. CDR1 is MNHEY and CDR2 is SMNVEV in the germline V gene (reference sequence). The V end was cut by 6 bases, the J end by 4 bases, with 16 bases between. CDR3 length: 16 amino acids.

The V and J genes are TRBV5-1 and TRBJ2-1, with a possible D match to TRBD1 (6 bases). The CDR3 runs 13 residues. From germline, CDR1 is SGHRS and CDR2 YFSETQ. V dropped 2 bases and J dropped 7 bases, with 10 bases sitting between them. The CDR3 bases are TGCGCCAGCAGCTTTCAGAGGGGGAATGAGCAGTTCTTC. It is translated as CASSFQRGNEQFF.

CDR3 residues: CASREDSAYGYTF. For the CDR3, the DNA is TGCGCCAGCAGAGAGGACAGCGCCTATGGCTACACCTTC. The V and J genes are TRBV5-1 and TRBJ1-2, with D possibly matching TRBD1 (6 bases). The ends were cut back, 5 bases at V and 4 bases at J, with 12 bases in the middle. The CDR3 covers 13 residues. Germline V gives CDR1 SGHRS, CDR2 YFSETQ.

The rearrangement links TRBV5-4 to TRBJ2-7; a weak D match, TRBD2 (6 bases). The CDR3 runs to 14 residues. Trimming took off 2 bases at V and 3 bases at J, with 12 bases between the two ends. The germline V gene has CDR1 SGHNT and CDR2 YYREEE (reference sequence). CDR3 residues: CASSFRPSDYEQYF. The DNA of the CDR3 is TGTGCCAGCAGCTTTCGTCCTAGCGACTACGAGCAGTACTTC.